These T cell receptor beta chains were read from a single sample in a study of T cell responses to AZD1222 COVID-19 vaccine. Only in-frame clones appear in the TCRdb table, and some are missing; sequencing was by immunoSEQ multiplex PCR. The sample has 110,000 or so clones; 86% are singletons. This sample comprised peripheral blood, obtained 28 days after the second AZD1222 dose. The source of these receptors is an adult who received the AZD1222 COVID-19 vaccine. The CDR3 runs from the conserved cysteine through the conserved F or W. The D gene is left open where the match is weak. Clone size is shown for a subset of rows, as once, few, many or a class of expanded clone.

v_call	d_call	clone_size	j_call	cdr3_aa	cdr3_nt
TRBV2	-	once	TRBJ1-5	CASSEYRAARNQPQHF	TGTGCCAGCAGTGAGTACAGGGCGGCGAGAAATCAGCCCCAGCATTTT
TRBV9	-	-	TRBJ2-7	CASSTEDYGSYEQYF	TGTGCCAGCAGCACCGAGGACTATGGGTCCTACGAGCAGTACTTC
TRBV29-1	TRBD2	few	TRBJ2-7	CSVGSGAYEQYF	TGCAGCGTTGGTAGCGGGGCCTACGAGCAGTACTTC
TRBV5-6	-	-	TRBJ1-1	CASSRQGPEAFF	TGTGCCAGCAGCCGTCAGGGACCTGAAGCTTTCTTT
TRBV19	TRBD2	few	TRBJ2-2	CASSWAGVAGELFF	TGTGCCAGTAGTTGGGCGGGAGTCGCCGGGGAGCTGTTTTTT
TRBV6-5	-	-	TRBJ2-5	CASSYSMAAAQETQYF	TGTGCCAGCAGTTACTCGATGGCAGCGGCCCAAGAGACCCAGTACTTC
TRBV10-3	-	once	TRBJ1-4	CAIRETGVGEKLFF	TGTGCCATCAGAGAAACGGGGGTCGGTGAAAAACTGTTTTTT
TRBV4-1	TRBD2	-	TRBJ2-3	CASSQDGTSGTSTDTQYF	TGCGCCAGCAGCCAAGATGGGACTAGCGGGACTAGCACAGATACGCAGTATTTT
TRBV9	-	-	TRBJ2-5	CASSVVPSTEQETQYF	TGTGCCAGCAGCGTAGTCCCGTCGACAGAACAAGAGACCCAGTACTTC
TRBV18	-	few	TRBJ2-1	CASSPARAVGEQFF	TGTGCCAGCTCACCAGCTAGAGCAGTAGGTGAGCAGTTCTTC
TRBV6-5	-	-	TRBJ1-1	CASSHKRGTEAFF	TGTGCCAGCAGTCATAAAAGGGGCACTGAAGCTTTCTTT
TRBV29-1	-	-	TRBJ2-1	CSVEDNPDKGYNEQFF	TGCAGCGTTGAAGACAACCCGGACAAAGGATACAATGAGCAGTTCTTC
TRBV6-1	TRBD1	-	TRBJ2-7	CASSEEGDSGSYEQYF	TGTGCCAGCAGTGAAGAGGGGGACAGCGGTTCCTACGAGCAGTACTTC
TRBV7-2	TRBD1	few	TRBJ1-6	CASSPTGGRDSPLHF	TGTGCCAGCAGCCCGACAGGGGGCCGGGATTCACCCCTCCACTTT
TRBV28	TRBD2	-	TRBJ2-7	CASSQPQLAGASYEQYF	TGTGCCAGCAGTCAACCACAACTAGCGGGAGCCAGCTACGAGCAGTACTTC
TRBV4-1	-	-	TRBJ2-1	CASSQTHLYNEQFF	TGCGCCAGCAGCCAAACACATCTTTACAATGAGCAGTTCTTC